The 4 T cell receptor beta chains below come from one sample, sequenced in a study of PD-1 blockade in classical Hodgkin lymphoma. Repertoires were generated with immunoSEQ multiplex PCR, while TCRdb's copy carries only in-frame clones and drops some. Seen here are 70,000 to 85,000 clones, around 93% observed once, and the top ten hold over 6.5%. Each and every patient relapsed after autologous stem cell transplantation, and patients got differing brentuximab vedotin exposure. Sequencing used peripheral blood mononuclear cells (PBMCs), obtained at baseline. These TCRs come from a human donor with classical Hodgkin lymphoma.

This chain connects TRBV21-1 to TRBJ1-4; whether TRBD1, the table's D call, matches the DNA was not checked. TRBV21-1 is designated a pseudogene. The CDR3 contains 15 residues. This CDR3 reads CARQTGDSTNEKLFF. The DNA of the CDR3 is TGTGCCCGGCAGACAGGGGATTCGACTAATGAAAAACTGTTTTTT.

V usage is TRBV5-4 and J usage is TRBJ1-1, with D tentatively TRBD1 (5 bases). The CDR3 has 13 amino acids. The V end was cut by 2 bases, the J end by 6 bases, with 11 bases between. From germline, CDR1 is SGHNT and CDR2 YYREEE (reference sequence). CDR3 in amino acids: CASSFRGEAEAFF. CDR3 nucleotide sequence: TGTGCCAGCAGCTTTCGAGGGGAAGCTGAAGCTTTCTTT.

The rearrangement joins TRBV29-1 to TRBJ2-2; TRBD2 matches at 7 bases. The CDR3 has 13 residues. Unmatched junction bases numbered 3, after V lost 1 base and J lost 7 bases. The germline V gene has CDR1 SQVTM and CDR2 ANQGSEA. The CDR3 DNA is TGCAGCGTTGAAGTGGGAGGGCTCGGGGAGCTGTTTTTT. Translating it yields CSVEVGGLGELFF.

The chain uses TRBV28 and TRBJ2-5, with D possibly matching TRBD2 (6 bases). The V and J ends lost 2 bases and 2 bases respectively, with 15 bases between them. The length of the CDR3 is 16 residues. Germline-derived CDR1 and CDR2 are MDHEN and SYDVKM. CDR3 sequence reads: CASSLPAGTAQETQYF. CDR3 DNA sequence: TGTGCCAGCAGTTTACCGGCGGGGACTGCACAAGAGACCCAGTACTTC.